A selection of T cell receptor beta chains follows, all from one sample in a study of CD8+ T cells in alopecia areata. Some clones are missing from TCRdb's copy, which holds only in-frame ones; the method was immunoSEQ multiplex PCR. This sample carries 150,000 or so clones, more than 40% of them seen once, and the ten largest clones take 18%. The material was CD8+ T cells sorted from blood, obtained at week 0. The receptors derive from a human donor with alopecia areata. Each CDR3 is given with its conserved first and last residue. The D gene is left open where the match is weak. Clone size, where shown, is once, few, many, or a class for clones that have expanded.

size	V	D	J	DNA	CDR3
-	TRBV5-6	TRBD1	TRBJ1-2	TGTGCCAGCAGCACCTGGACAGGGGAACACTATGGCTACACCTTC	CASSTWTGEHYGYTF
-	TRBV7-2	TRBD2	TRBJ2-1	TGTGCTTCAGGGAGGTTTAGCGGGGGGTACAATGAGCAGTTCTTC	CASGRFSGGYNEQFF
few	TRBV5-4	-	TRBJ2-1	TGTGCCAGCAGCTTCGAATCCCTGGAGGTTGAGCAGTTCTTC	CASSFESLEVEQFF
few	TRBV29-1	-	TRBJ1-2	TGCAGCGTTGGACCGGATGGCTACACCTTC	CSVGPDGYTF
-	TRBV30	-	TRBJ2-7	TGTGCCTGGAGTTTTCTCGGGTCTCCGGGTGGGGAGCAGTACTTC	CAWSFLGSPGGEQYF
-	TRBV9	-	TRBJ2-3	TGTGCCAGCAGCGGCCCAACCGGCCTTAGCACAGATACGCAGTATTTT	CASSGPTGLSTDTQYF
-	TRBV7-9	-	TRBJ2-7	TGTGCCAGCAGCTTCGGACTCACACCTGGGGAGCAGTACTTC	CASSFGLTPGEQYF
-	TRBV13	-	TRBJ2-6	TGTGCCAGCAGCGCCTTCTCAGGGGACTCTGGGGCCAACGTCCTGACTTTC	CASSAFSGDSGANVLTF
-	TRBV29-1	-	TRBJ1-2	TGCAGCGTTGAAGATCCGGAGGGAGAGGTACCCTATGGCTACACCTTC	CSVEDPEGEVPYGYTF
once	TRBV13	-	TRBJ2-3	TGTGCCAGCAGCTTGGTGGCAGATACGCAGTATTTT	CASSLVADTQYF
-	TRBV27	-	TRBJ2-2	TGTGCCAGCAGTCTGAGGACAGCGAACACCGGGGAGCTGTTTTTT	CASSLRTANTGELFF
-	TRBV6-4	TRBD2	TRBJ2-1	TGTGCCAGCAGTGAAGCATACGGGGGGATTGAGCAGTTCTTC	CASSEAYGGIEQFF
-	TRBV5-1	-	TRBJ2-7	TGCGCCAGCAGCTTGCGGGGGGACATGGTAGGCGAGCAGTACTTC	CASSLRGDMVGEQYF
-	TRBV27	-	TRBJ2-4	TGTGCCAGCAGTTTATCCCCAAATAGCATTCAGTACTTC	CASSLSPNSIQYF
few	TRBV6-1	-	TRBJ2-7	TGTGCCAGCAGTGAATCAGTTCTGGACAGTCCGGACGAGCAGTACTTC	CASSESVLDSPDEQYF
-	TRBV5-1	-	TRBJ2-1	TGCGCCAGCAGTTACGGGGCGGAGCAGTTCTTC	CASSYGAEQFF
-	TRBV30	-	TRBJ2-7	TGTGCCTGGACCCCCGGGGGATACGAGCAGTACTTC	CAWTPGGYEQYF
-	TRBV13	TRBD2	TRBJ2-5	TGTGCCAGCAGCTCTACCAGCGGGGGGGAAGAAGAGACCCAGTACTTC	CASSSTSGGEEETQYF
few	TRBV4-1	-	TRBJ2-5	TGCGCCAGCAGCCAAGGACAGATTAAAGAGACCCAGTACTTC	CASSQGQIKETQYF
few	TRBV2	-	TRBJ2-2	TGTGCCAGCAGTGAAGCGCTTCTCGGAATTGGCGGGGAGCTGTTTTTT	CASSEALLGIGGELFF
once	TRBV4-1	-	TRBJ2-3	TGCGCCAGCAGCCAAGATCGAGGGGTGCCGGGGGAGTATTTT	CASSQDRGVPGEYF
-	TRBV7-9	TRBD1	TRBJ1-1	TGTGCCAGCAGCTGGTACGGGACAGGGGAAACTGAAGCTTTCTTT	CASSWYGTGETEAFF
few	TRBV6-6	-	TRBJ1-5	TGTGCCACCAATAGACAGGGCAATCAGCCCCAGCATTTT	CATNRQGNQPQHF
-	TRBV27	-	TRBJ1-2	TGTGCCAGCAGTTTCGGGGGTAGCTATGGCTACACCTTC	CASSFGGSYGYTF
-	TRBV10-2	TRBD2	TRBJ2-5	TGCGCCAGCACCGACGGGACTAGCGGGGATCGAGAGACCCAGTACTTC	CASTDGTSGDRETQYF
-	TRBV9	-	TRBJ2-7	TGTGCCAGCAGCGTAGGATGGAGGGAGAACGAGCAGTACTTC	CASSVGWRENEQYF
-	TRBV2	-	TRBJ2-5	TGTGCCAGCAGTGAATACCCGATGGGAGAGACCCAGTACTTC	CASSEYPMGETQYF
few	TRBV27	TRBD1	TRBJ1-5	TGTGCCAGCAGTCCCATCCAGGGACAGGGGGCGAATCAGCCCCAGCATTTT	CASSPIQGQGANQPQHF
few	TRBV11-2	-	TRBJ2-1	TGTGCCAGCAGCTTAGATCCTTTAAATGAGCAGTTCTTC	CASSLDPLNEQFF
-	TRBV5-6	TRBD2	TRBJ2-5	TGTGCCAGCAGCCCCGGAGCTAGCGGGGGGGCAGGGGAGACCCAGTACTTC	CASSPGASGGAGETQYF
few	TRBV28	TRBD1	TRBJ2-1	TGTGCCAGCAGCCCAGGGACAGGCCCTACCTACAATGAGCAGTTCTTC	CASSPGTGPTYNEQFF
-	TRBV15	-	TRBJ1-4	TGTGCCACCAGCAGAGATCGGGCCCTTGGGGAAAAACTGTTTTTT	CATSRDRALGEKLFF
-	TRBV4-1	TRBD2	TRBJ2-7	TGCGCCAGCAGCCCCACTAGCGTTCATCTTTACGAGCAGTACTTC	CASSPTSVHLYEQYF
-	TRBV10-3	TRBD1	TRBJ2-7	TGTGCCATCACCCCCGGGACAGCTAGCTACGAGCAGTACTTC	CAITPGTASYEQYF
few	TRBV6-6	-	TRBJ2-7	TGTGCCAGCAGTTCCCCGGGTCTTGAGAGCTCCTACGAGCAGTACTTC	CASSSPGLESSYEQYF
-	TRBV2	-	TRBJ2-1	TGTGCCAGCAGTTCGACTCACTACAATGAGCAGTTCTTC	CASSSTHYNEQFF
-	TRBV27	-	TRBJ1-6	TGTGCCAGCAGTTTCGGGGTATACTCACCCCTCCACTTT	CASSFGVYSPLHF
-	TRBV5-4	-	TRBJ1-1	TGTGCCAGCAGCATGAGGGGAGGCGTTTCGCGAGCTTTCTTT	CASSMRGGVSRAFF
-	TRBV4-1	-	TRBJ1-5	TGCGCCAGCAGCCCGGGGTTTTACTATAGCAATCAGCCCCAGCATTTT	CASSPGFYYSNQPQHF
-	TRBV25-1	TRBD1	TRBJ2-1	TGTGCCAGCAGTGGGCCAGGGGGCTACAATGAGCAGTTCTTC	CASSGPGGYNEQFF
few	TRBV11-2	TRBD1	TRBJ2-1	TGTGCCAGCAGCCCCCTAGGGGGCCGGTACAATGAGCAGTTCTTC	CASSPLGGRYNEQFF
-	TRBV7-9	-	TRBJ1-1	TGTGCCAGCAGCCCGAGCCCTGGTTTTGGGGCTTTCTTT	CASSPSPGFGAFF
many	TRBV7-9	-	TRBJ2-6	TGTGCCAGCAGCTTAGGTTCGAGCCACTCTGGGGCCAACGTCCTGACTTTC	CASSLGSSHSGANVLTF
-	TRBV2	-	TRBJ2-3	TGTGCCAGCAGCGAAGATATGAGGGCCACAGATACGCAGTATTTT	CASSEDMRATDTQYF
-	TRBV5-6	-	TRBJ1-6	TGTGCCAGCAGCTTGGCGTGGGGGGATTCACCCCTCCACTTT	CASSLAWGDSPLHF
-	TRBV19	-	TRBJ1-1	TGTGCCAGTAGTAGAGGGACGGAGAAGTATACTGAAGCTTTCTTT	CASSRGTEKYTEAFF
many	TRBV2	-	TRBJ2-2	TGTGCCAGCAGTGAGGGTGCGGGCATAGGGGAGCTGTTTTTT	CASSEGAGIGELFF
-	TRBV13	-	TRBJ2-7	TGTGCCAGCAGCGAAGGCCGGGACGTTGGCTACGAGCAGTACTTC	CASSEGRDVGYEQYF
-	TRBV4-2	TRBD2	TRBJ2-1	TGTGCCAGCAGCCAAGATACTAGCGGGGGGGCCAATGAGCAGTTCTTC	CASSQDTSGGANEQFF
-	TRBV5-5	-	TRBJ2-7	TGTGCCAGCAGCTACCGGGTAACCTACGAGCAGTACTTC	CASSYRVTYEQYF
-	TRBV27	-	TRBJ2-3	TGTGCCAGCAGTTTATTTCCGGATAGCACAGATACGCAGTATTTT	CASSLFPDSTDTQYF
-	TRBV5-6	TRBD1	TRBJ1-2	TGTGCCAGCACCCCTGACAGGGGCTATGGCTACACCTTC	CASTPDRGYGYTF
-	TRBV25-1	TRBD1	TRBJ2-5	TGTGCCAGCGAGGCAGGGGGTGGGGAGACCCAGTACTTC	CASEAGGGETQYF
-	TRBV29-1	-	TRBJ2-5	TGCAGCGTTGAACTGGGTTGGGGTTTCCAAGAGACCCAGTACTTC	CSVELGWGFQETQYF
few	TRBV13	TRBD1	TRBJ2-4	TGTGCCAGCAGCCTACCGGCAGGGGGAAACATTCAGTACTTC	CASSLPAGGNIQYF
-	TRBV30	-	TRBJ2-5	TGTGCCTGGAGGGCCAGGGGTGGAGAGACCCAGTACTTC	CAWRARGGETQYF
-	TRBV2	-	TRBJ1-6	TGTGCCAGCGCCCCCCGAGGTTCACCCCTCCACTTT	CASAPRGSPLHF
-	TRBV13	-	TRBJ1-6	TGTGCCAGCAGCTCCCGGGGGGACCGTAATTCACCCCTCCACTTT	CASSSRGDRNSPLHF
-	TRBV27	-	TRBJ1-1	TGTGCCAGCAGTTTATTATACCGGGACGGAGTGAACACTGAAGCTTTCTTT	CASSLLYRDGVNTEAFF
once	TRBV2	TRBD1	TRBJ1-2	TGTGCCGTACAGGGGGCCTATGGCTACACCTTC	CAVQGAYGYTF